Listed below are T cell receptor beta chains from one sample, sequenced in a study of T cells in Graves' hyperthyroidism and ophthalmopathy. TCRdb recomputed calls from the multiplex PCR reads with MiXCR, one row per CDR3 protein. The sample shows around 700,000 distinct CDR3 sequences, roughly a third of them seen only once. The sequencing sample was made of blood. The source is a middle-aged woman with Graves' hyperthyroidism. Both conserved end residues are part of each CDR3. A D gene is named only where the DNA matches it firmly. Clone size is shown for a subset of rows, as once, few, many or a class of expanded clone.

>many|TRBJ2-5|TRBV24-1|TRBD2
CATSDTSGAIQETQYF
TGTGCCACCAGTGACACGAGCGGGGCCATTCAAGAGACCCAGTACTTC
>few|TRBJ1-2|TRBV6-4|.
CASSDSREGVTTNGYTF
TGTGCCAGCAGTGACTCGAGGGAGGGGGTTACTACGAATGGCTACACCTTC
>.|TRBJ1-4|TRBV7-9|.
CASSFYPRTEINEKLFF
TGTGCCAGCAGCTTCTACCCGAGGACAGAGATAAATGAAAAACTGTTTTTT
>many|TRBJ1-2|TRBV7-2|.
CASSLGRTDYGYTF
TGTGCCAGCAGCTTGGGACGGACGGACTATGGCTACACCTTC
>many|TRBJ1-1|TRBV2|.
CAGSVELNTEAFF
TGTGCCGGATCCGTGGAGTTGAACACTGAAGCTTTCTTT
>.|TRBJ2-2|TRBV5-1|TRBD1
CASSFHRGASNTGELFF
TGTGCCAGCAGTTTTCACAGGGGAGCCTCGAACACCGGGGAGCTGTTTTTT
>.|TRBJ1-5|TRBV25-1|.
CASRFGWGNQPQHF
.
>many|TRBJ1-5|TRBV10-2|TRBD1
CASVPDRASNQPQHF
TGCGCCAGTGTTCCGGACAGGGCCTCCAATCAGCCCCAGCATTTT
>.|TRBJ2-1|TRBV7-3|TRBD2
CASSLTSGSNEQFF
TGTGCCAGCAGCTTAACTAGCGGGAGCAATGAGCAGTTCTTC
>few|TRBJ2-7|TRBV5-1|.
CASYEPTELYEQYF
TGCGCCAGCTACGAACCGACGGAACTCTACGAGCAGTACTTC
>.|TRBJ1-1|TRBV20-1|.
CSARVNAEAFF
TGCAGTGCTAGAGTTAACGCTGAAGCTTTCTTT
>.|TRBJ2-5|TRBV2|TRBD2
CASRTPGLAGVDETQYF
TGTGCCAGCAGAACACCGGGACTAGCGGGAGTGGACGAGACCCAGTACTTC
>.|TRBJ1-1|TRBV6-2/TRBV6-3|.
CAITIRLNTEAFF
TGTGCCATCACTATCAGGCTGAACACTGAAGCTTTCTTT
>many|TRBJ1-3|TRBV7-2|TRBD1
CASSLDRSPGNTIYF
TGTGCCAGCAGCTTGGACAGGTCCCCTGGAAACACCATATATTTT
>many|TRBJ2-7|TRBV5-8|TRBD2
CASSLGLAGGLSYEQYF
TGTGCCAGCAGCTTGGGACTAGCGGGAGGACTTTCCTACGAGCAGTACTTC
>.|TRBJ2-7|TRBV25-1|TRBD1
CASSPGQGSPYEQYF
TGTGCCAGCAGCCCCGGACAGGGAAGCCCCTACGAGCAGTACTTC
>.|TRBJ2-7|TRBV7-9|.
CASGRGGDISYEQYF
TGCGCCAGCGGCCGAGGAGGGGACATCTCCTACGAGCAGTACTTC
>.|TRBJ1-1|TRBV10-3|.
CATRQRGGTMNMEAFF
TGTGCCACCAGACAGAGGGGGGGGACCATGAACATGGAAGCTTTCTTT
>.|TRBJ1-2|TRBV7-2|.
CASSHSIYYGYTF
TGTGCCAGCAGCCACTCAATATACTATGGCTACACCTTC
>many|TRBJ1-3|TRBV5-6|.
CASSFVLSSGNTIYF
TGTGCCAGCAGCTTCGTTTTGAGCTCTGGAAACACCATATATTTT
>many|TRBJ1-2|TRBV2|TRBD1
CASSTMRGQGYGYTF
TGTGCCAGCAGTACCATGCGGGGACAGGGCTATGGCTACACCTTC